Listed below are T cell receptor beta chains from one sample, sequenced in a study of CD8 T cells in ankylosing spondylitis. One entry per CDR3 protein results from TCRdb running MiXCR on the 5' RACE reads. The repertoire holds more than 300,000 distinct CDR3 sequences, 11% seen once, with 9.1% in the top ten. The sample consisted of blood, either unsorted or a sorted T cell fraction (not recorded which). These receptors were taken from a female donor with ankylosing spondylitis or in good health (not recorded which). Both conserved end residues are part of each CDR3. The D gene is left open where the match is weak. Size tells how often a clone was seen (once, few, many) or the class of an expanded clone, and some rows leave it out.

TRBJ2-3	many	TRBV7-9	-	CASSLPGLTPDTQYF	TGTGCCAGCAGCTTACCCGGGCTAACCCCAGATACGCAGTATTTT
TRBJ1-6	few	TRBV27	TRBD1	CASGIQGNNSPLHF	TGTGCCAGCGGTATACAGGGGAACAATTCACCCCTCCACTTT
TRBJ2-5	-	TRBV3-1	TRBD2	CASSQASGGQETQYF	TGTGCCAGCAGCCAAGCTAGCGGGGGACAAGAGACCCAGTACTTC
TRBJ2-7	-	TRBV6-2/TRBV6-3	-	CASRLTVNSYEQYF	TGTGCCAGCAGATTGACAGTTAACTCCTACGAGCAGTACTTC
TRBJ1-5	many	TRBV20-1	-	CSARDRGNQPQHF	TGCAGTGCTAGAGATAGGGGGAACCAGCCCCAGCATTTT
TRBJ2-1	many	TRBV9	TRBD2	CASSTRLAGGDEQFF	TGTGCCAGCAGCACACGACTAGCGGGGGGGGACGAGCAGTTCTTC
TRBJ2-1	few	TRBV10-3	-	CATNGGSSYNEQFF	TGTGCAACCAATGGGGGGAGCTCCTACAATGAGCAGTTCTTC
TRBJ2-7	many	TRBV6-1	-	CASQSRGSYEQYF	TGTGCCTCTCAAAGTCGCGGATCCTACGAGCAGTACTTC
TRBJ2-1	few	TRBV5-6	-	CASSPGAGLAYNEQFF	TGTGCCAGCAGCCCGGGGGCTGGACTAGCCTACAATGAGCAGTTCTTC
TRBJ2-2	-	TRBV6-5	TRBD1	CASRTDRASDSGTGELFF	TGTGCCAGCAGAACCGACAGGGCTTCCGATTCGGGCACCGGGGAGCTGTTTTTT
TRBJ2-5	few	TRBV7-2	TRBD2	CASSKSGIWETQYF	TGTGCCAGCAGCAAAAGCGGGATTTGGGAGACCCAGTACTTC
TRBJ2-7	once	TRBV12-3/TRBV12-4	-	CASSFTRGNEQYF	TGTGCCAGCAGTTTTACACGGGGAAACGAGCAGTACTTC
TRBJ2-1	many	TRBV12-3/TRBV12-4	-	CASSWVNRDLPYNEQFF	TGTGCCAGCAGTTGGGTGAACAGGGATTTACCCTACAATGAGCAGTTCTTC
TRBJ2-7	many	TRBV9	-	CASSVGRTLPGEQYF	TGTGCCAGCAGCGTAGGCCGAACACTCCCCGGCGAGCAGTACTTC
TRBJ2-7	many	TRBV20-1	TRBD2	CSAITTSGGPRGNEQYF	TGCAGTGCTATCACGACTAGCGGGGGGCCACGGGGGAACGAGCAGTACTTC
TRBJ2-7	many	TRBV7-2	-	CASSFTPGHTSYEQYF	TGTGCCAGCAGCTTCACCCCGGGACATACTTCCTACGAGCAGTACTTC
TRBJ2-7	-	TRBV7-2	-	CASSLGTATPTGEQYF	TGTGCCAGCAGCTTAGGGACTGCCACCCCTACAGGCGAGCAGTACTTC
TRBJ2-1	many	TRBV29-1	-	CSVDVGYNEQFF	TGCAGCGTTGACGTCGGCTACAATGAGCAGTTCTTC
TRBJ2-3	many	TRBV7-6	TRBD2	CASSPGLAADTQYF	TGTGCCAGCAGCCCCGGACTAGCCGCAGATACGCAGTATTTT
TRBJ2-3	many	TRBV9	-	CASSVETVPDTQYF	TGTGCCAGCAGCGTTGAGACAGTTCCAGATACGCAGTATTTT
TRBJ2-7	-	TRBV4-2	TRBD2	CASSQDWLAGGEQYF	TGTGCCAGCAGCCAAGATTGGCTAGCGGGAGGCGAGCAGTACTTC
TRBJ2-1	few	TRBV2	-	CASSGPGKYEQFF	TGTGCCAGCAGTGGCCCAGGGAAATATGAGCAGTTCTTC
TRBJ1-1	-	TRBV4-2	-	CASSLPHLEAFF	TGTGCCAGCAGCCTTCCTCATCTCGAAGCTTTCTTT
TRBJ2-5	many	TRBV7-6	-	CASSLGRQVAVQETQYF	TGTGCCAGCAGCTTAGGTCGTCAAGTGGCTGTCCAAGAGACCCAGTACTTC
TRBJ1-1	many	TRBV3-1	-	CASSQAWGRTEAFF	TGTGCCAGCAGCCAAGCCTGGGGTAGGACTGAAGCTTTCTTT
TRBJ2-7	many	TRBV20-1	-	CSARGTAEDILSYEQYF	TGCAGTGCTAGAGGTACTGCGGAAGATATTCTATCCTACGAGCAGTACTTC
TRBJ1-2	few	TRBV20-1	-	CSADIIPGVARAGVGGGYTF	TGCAGTGCTGATATAATCCCAGGGGTTGCGAGGGCCGGGGTCGGGGGCGGCTACACCTTC
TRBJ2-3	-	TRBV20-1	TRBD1	CSARGTGVGDSPQYF	TGCAGTGCGAGGGGGACAGGGGTTGGGGACTCCCCCCAGTATTTT
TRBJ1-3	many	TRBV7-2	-	CASSYGNTIYF	TGTGCCAGCAGCTACGGAAACACCATATATTTT
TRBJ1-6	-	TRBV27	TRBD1	CASSLGQGGRNSPLHF	TGTGCCAGCAGTCTCGGACAGGGAGGGAGAAATTCACCCCTCCACTTT
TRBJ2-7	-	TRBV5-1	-	CASSLEVGIAYEQYF	TGCGCCAGCAGCTTGGAGGTAGGGATCGCCTACGAGCAGTACTTC
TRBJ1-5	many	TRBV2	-	CAGGGGVGDQPQHF	TGTGCCGGAGGAGGAGGGGTGGGGGATCAGCCCCAGCATTTT
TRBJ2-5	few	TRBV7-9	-	CASSLSAGRQETQYF	TGTGCCAGCAGCTTATCGGCAGGGAGACAAGAGACCCAGTACTTC
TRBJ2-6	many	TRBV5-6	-	CASSQRRGINVLTF	TGTGCCAGCAGCCAAAGGCGGGGTATTAACGTCCTGACTTTC
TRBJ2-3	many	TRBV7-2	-	CASSFGAGTDTQYF	TGTGCCAGCAGTTTCGGAGCGGGCACAGATACGCAGTATTTT
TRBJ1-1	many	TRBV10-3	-	CAIRPDPGYTEAFF	TGTGCCATCAGGCCCGACCCCGGGTACACTGAAGCTTTCTTT
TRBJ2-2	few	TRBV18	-	CASSPLVSEGELFF	TGTGCCAGCTCACCACTAGTATCGGAAGGGGAGCTGTTTTTT